These T cell receptor beta chains were read from a single sample in a study of T cell changes during pregnancy in multiple sclerosis. Only in-frame clones appear in the TCRdb table, and some are missing; sequencing was by immunoSEQ multiplex PCR. Of roughly 46,000 clones detected, approximately 94% appear once; the ten largest clones hold roughly 4.7%. The sequenced sample was CD8+ T cells from peripheral blood mononuclear cells, obtained in the first trimester of pregnancy. These receptors came from a female donor with multiple sclerosis, enrolled in a pregnancy study. Both conserved end residues are part of each CDR3. A D gene is named only where the DNA matches it firmly. Clone size is stated in some rows and not others, as once, few, many or a class when expanded.

j_gene	d_gene	abundance	v_gene	CDR3nt	CDR3aa
TRBJ1-2	NA	NA	TRBV28	TGTGCCAGCAGCATTATATCCCCCCTTGCAGTCATCACCTATGGCTACACCTTC	CASSIISPLAVITYGYTF
TRBJ2-3	TRBD1	NA	TRBV5-4	TGTGCCAGCAGCCGGACCGGACAGGGCAACACAGATACGCAGTATTTT	CASSRTGQGNTDTQYF
TRBJ2-2	TRBD2	NA	TRBV6-1	TGTGCCAGCAGTGACTGGCTAAGCGGGAGTACCGGGGAGCTGTTTTTT	CASSDWLSGSTGELFF
TRBJ2-7	TRBD1	NA	TRBV11-2	TGTGCCAGCAGCTTAGGCCCAGGGGGCGAGCAGTACTTC	CASSLGPGGEQYF
TRBJ2-7	NA	NA	TRBV6-6	TGTGCCAGCAGCCCAGACGGGATTAACTACGAGCAGTACTTC	CASSPDGINYEQYF
TRBJ1-4	NA	NA	TRBV9	TGTGCCAGCAGCGTAAGGGGAATTAATGAAAAACTGTTTTTT	CASSVRGINEKLFF
TRBJ1-1	NA	NA	TRBV6-6	TGTGCCAGCAGTTATGGGGCAAATGAAGCTTTCTTT	CASSYGANEAFF
TRBJ2-1	NA	NA	TRBV11-2	TGTGCCAGCAGCTTAGAGGCGGGAACCGAGCAGTTCTTC	CASSLEAGTEQFF
TRBJ2-5	NA	NA	TRBV7-9	TGTGCCAGCAGCTCCATTAGCAGGCGGGACGCAGAGACCCAGTACTTC	CASSSISRRDAETQYF
TRBJ1-4	TRBD1	NA	TRBV28	TGTGCCACCCGACGTAGCGACAGGGGGTCCTATGAAAAACTGTTTTTT	CATRRSDRGSYEKLFF
TRBJ2-7	TRBD2	NA	TRBV15	TGTGCCACCAGCATAAATAGCGGGGATCCCTACGAGCAGTACTTC	CATSINSGDPYEQYF
TRBJ2-3	NA	NA	TRBV5-1	TGCGCCAGCAGCCCCCGGAACGGGGGACGGACAGATACGCAGTATTTT	CASSPRNGGRTDTQYF
TRBJ2-7	TRBD2	NA	TRBV11-1	TGTGCCAGCAGCTTAGGCGGACTAGCGGCCGAGCAGTACTTC	CASSLGGLAAEQYF
TRBJ2-3	TRBD2	NA	TRBV9	TGTGCCAGCAGCGTCAGCGGGGGGGCCAGGGATACGCAGTATTTT	CASSVSGGARDTQYF
TRBJ1-6	NA	NA	TRBV7-8	TGTGCCAGCAGCTTAACAGGGCCGAATTCACCCCTCCACTTT	CASSLTGPNSPLHF
TRBJ2-2	NA	NA	TRBV12-5	TGTGCTAGTGGTGCGTCCGGGGAGCTGTTTTTT	CASGASGELFF
TRBJ2-1	NA	NA	TRBV6-1	TGTGCCAGCAGACAGGGTTACAATGAGCAGTTCTTC	CASRQGYNEQFF
TRBJ2-3	TRBD2	NA	TRBV7-9	TGTGCCAGCAGCTTCCCAGGGACTAGCGACTTTACGCAGTATTTT	CASSFPGTSDFTQYF
TRBJ2-4	NA	NA	TRBV13	TGTGCCAGCAGCTTAGATGGAGGAGCCAAAAACATTCAGTACTTC	CASSLDGGAKNIQYF
TRBJ2-6	NA	NA	TRBV27	TGTGCCAGCAGACCGATTAGTGTCGCTGGGGCCAACGTCCTGACTTTC	CASRPISVAGANVLTF
TRBJ2-3	NA	NA	TRBV10-3	TGTGCCATCAGTGAGACTAGCCCATTAGGTACAGATACGCAGTATTTT	CAISETSPLGTDTQYF
TRBJ1-4	NA	NA	TRBV7-2	TGTGCCAGCAGCTCCAAGAGGCTAAATGAAAAACTGTTTTTT	CASSSKRLNEKLFF
TRBJ2-3	NA	NA	TRBV11-2	TGTGCCAGCAGCTTCGCGGGTGGGGACACAGATACGCAGTATTTT	CASSFAGGDTDTQYF
TRBJ2-1	TRBD1	NA	TRBV6-4	TGTGCCAGCAGTGAGGGGACAGGGGCACACAATGAGCAGTTCTTC	CASSEGTGAHNEQFF
TRBJ2-1	TRBD2	once	TRBV28	TGTGCCAGCAGCCGCTTAGCGGGATCAAAAATCTACAATGAGCAGTTCTTC	CASSRLAGSKIYNEQFF
TRBJ2-6	NA	NA	TRBV27	TGTGCCACCCTCTCTGGGGCCAACGTCCTGACTTTC	CATLSGANVLTF
TRBJ1-2	NA	NA	TRBV27	TGTGCCAGCAGTGCTAGAACTAACTATGGCTACACCTTC	CASSARTNYGYTF
TRBJ2-1	TRBD2	NA	TRBV7-2	TGTGCCAGCAGCTTAGTGGGACTAGCGAGACAATACCTCTACAATGAGCAGTTCTTC	CASSLVGLARQYLYNEQFF
TRBJ1-1	NA	few	TRBV12-5	TGTGCTAGTGGTTTGGCAGGGGTTGAAGCTTTCTTT	CASGLAGVEAFF
TRBJ2-7	NA	NA	TRBV4-1	TGCGCCAGCAGCCAAGAGGCCCTCTACGAGCAGTACTTC	CASSQEALYEQYF
TRBJ2-7	TRBD1	NA	TRBV5-4	TGTGCCAGCAGGAGGAACCCCGGGACAGGGGACGAGCAGTACTTC	CASRRNPGTGDEQYF
TRBJ1-2	TRBD1	NA	TRBV6-5	TGTGCCAGCAGTTACTCGCTGACAGGGGCGGATGGCTACACCTTC	CASSYSLTGADGYTF
TRBJ2-2	NA	NA	TRBV27	TGTGCCAGCAGTTTATCTTCAGGGGTTACCGGGGAGCTGTTTTTT	CASSLSSGVTGELFF
TRBJ2-5	TRBD2	NA	TRBV5-1	TGCGCCAGCAGCTCCCGGCCGGAGCGGGACTTATCGTACCAAGAGACCCAGTACTTC	CASSSRPERDLSYQETQYF
TRBJ2-1	TRBD1	NA	TRBV19	TGTGCCAGTAGTATATCACAGGGGGCGAGCTCCTACAATGAGCAGTTCTTC	CASSISQGASSYNEQFF
TRBJ1-4	TRBD1	NA	TRBV27	TGTGCCAGCAGTCCGGACAGGCTTAATGAAAAACTGTTTTTT	CASSPDRLNEKLFF
TRBJ2-1	TRBD2	NA	TRBV7-6	TGTGCCAGCAGCCCACTTTACGCGGGACTAGCGGGGGGAAACTACAATGAGCAGTTCTTC	CASSPLYAGLAGGNYNEQFF
TRBJ2-3	NA	NA	TRBV7-9	TGTGCCAGCAGCACTCGGGACACTAATTACTTTGTGTATTTT	CASSTRDTNYFVYF
TRBJ1-6	NA	NA	TRBV27	TGTGCCAGCAGTCCCCCGGATAATTCACCCCTCCACTTT	CASSPPDNSPLHF
TRBJ2-2	TRBD1	NA	TRBV7-9	TGTGCCAGCAGCATCGCTACCCCGGACAGGCTCGACGGGGAGCTGTTTTTT	CASSIATPDRLDGELFF
TRBJ2-3	NA	NA	TRBV19	TGTGCCAGTAGTACCGTTGACAGTATTATGCCAGATACGCAGTATTTT	CASSTVDSIMPDTQYF